Listed here are 20 T cell receptor beta chains from one sample, sequenced in a study of response to subunit inactivated influenza vaccine. TCRdb processed the RT-PCR reads anew with MiXCR; each CDR3 protein has one entry. Here the sample spans 600,000 to 850,000 distinct CDR3 sequences, roughly 15% being singletons. The material sequenced was PBMCs from blood, taken approximately 15 days before vaccination. Every receptor here comes from a man aged 45-65 years who received an inactivated influenza vaccine.

This clonotype occurred a few times. This chain connects TRBV9 to TRBJ2-7; the match to TRBD2 covers 7 bases. CDR3 size: 16 residues. In germline, CDR1 is SGDLS, CDR2 YYNGEE. Trimming at V came to 3 bases and at J to 7 bases, leaving 16 bases not matched to a gene. The CDR3 DNA reads TGTGCCAGCAGCGCGGGCGGGGGACTATCCTTAGGGGAGCAGTACTTC. It specifies CASSAGGGLSLGEQYF.

V and J are TRBV6-2 or TRBV6-3 and TRBJ2-7; tentatively, D is TRBD1 (6 bases). The CDR3 totals 12 residues. CDR1 MNHEY and CDR2 SVGEGT come from the germline V gene. Trimming stripped 5 bases from V and 8 bases from J, with 13 bases between. This chain's CDR3 is CASSNARDKQYF. The CDR3 nucleotides are TGTGCCAGCAGTAACGCCCGGGACAAGCAGTACTTC.

This clonotype occurred many times. This chain links TRBV20-1 with TRBJ1-3; 11 bases agree with TRBD1. The CDR3 runs to 19 residues. Germline values: CDR1 DFQATT, CDR2 SNEGSKA (reference sequence). The J segment lost 1 base and the V segment lost 5 bases, leaving 16 bases of the junction unmatched. The CDR3 is CSAFPALAGQGASGNTIYF. The CDR3 DNA follows: TGCAGTGCTTTCCCCGCGCTAGCAGGACAGGGGGCATCTGGAAACACCATATATTTT.

The chain links TRBV27 to TRBJ2-7; the match to TRBD2 covers 9 bases. Germline lookup yields CDR1 MNHEY and CDR2 SMNVEV (reference sequence). V was pared by 6 bases and J by 2 bases, with 8 bases of the junction left unmatched. CDR3 size: 15 residues. CDR3 residues: CASSSLAGRTYEQYF. CDR3 DNA sequence: TGTGCCAGCAGCTCCCTAGCGGGGAGGACCTACGAGCAGTACTTC.

This clonotype was observed a few times. The rearrangement links TRBV19 to TRBJ2-1; 15 nucleotides line up with TRBD2. V dropped 6 bases and J dropped 7; count of bases not matched to a gene: 7. The CDR3 length is 16 residues. Germline V gene sequence: CDR1 LNHDA, CDR2 SQIVND (reference sequence). The CDR3 here is CASRPGLAGGGNEQFF. CDR3 bases: TGTGCCAGTAGACCGGGACTAGCGGGAGGTGGTAATGAGCAGTTCTTC.

This clonotype appeared a few times. This chain joins TRBV19 and TRBJ1-1, with D possibly being TRBD1 (5 bases). The germline V gene encodes CDR1 LNHDA and CDR2 SQIVND (reference sequence). Trimming took 6 bases from V and 4 from J, leaving 18 bases between them. The CDR3 is 15 amino acids. The CDR3 sequence is CASRDIGVLVTEAFF. The CDR3 DNA sequence: TGTGCCAGTAGGGACATTGGGGTTCTGGTCACTGAAGCTTTCTTT.

This chain uses TRBV10-3 with TRBJ1-6; TRBD1 is a possible D gene (5 bases). The V end lost 4 bases, the J end lost 9 bases, and 22 bases lay between the germline ends. Looked up from germline, CDR1 is ENHRY and CDR2 is SYGVKD. The CDR3 spans 17 residues. CDR3 protein: CAISGPGGTGNSSPLHF. CDR3 coding DNA: TGTGCCATCAGTGGGCCTGGGGGGACGGGGAATTCTTCACCCCTCCACTTT.

As regards this clonotype: Because the CDR3 is missing its conserved closing phenylalanine or tryptophan, this is likely a read error. This chain connects TRBV20-1 to TRBJ1-1; D not certain. Germline CDR1 DFQATT, CDR2 SNEGSKA (reference sequence). Trimming removed 3 bases from V and 1 base from J, with 9 bases in between. The CDR3 spans 13 residues. In nucleotides, the CDR3 is TGCAGTGCTAGGAAGGTTGCGAACACTGAAGCTTTCATT. This sequence encodes CSARKVANTEAFI.

The chain uses TRBV12-3 or TRBV12-4 and TRBJ2-1, with 14 bases that match TRBD2. The CDR3 has 15 amino acids. Unmatched junction bases numbered 7, after V lost 6 bases and J lost 9 bases. The CDR3 here is CASRHGTSGGSEQFF. CDR3 sequence (DNA): TGTGCCAGCAGGCACGGGACTAGCGGGGGTTCTGAGCAGTTCTTC.

V is TRBV19 and J is TRBJ1-2; TRBD1 might be the D (5 bases). The CDR3 is 12 residues long. V lost 5 bases, J lost 8 bases, and 12 bases lay in between. The germline gives CDR1 LNHDA, CDR2 SQIVND (reference sequence). CDR3 bases: TGTGCCAGTAGTGGGACCGTGGGGGGCTACACCTTC. Residues: CASSGTVGGYTF.

The chain couples TRBV20-1 to TRBJ2-3, with TRBD1 matching over 7 bases. CDR1 and CDR2 from the germline V gene are DFQATT and SNEGSKA (reference sequence). Trimming took 6 bases from V and 4 from J; bases not matched to a gene: 10. This CDR3 has 14 amino acids. CDR3: CSARSTGYSDTQYF. The CDR3 DNA sequence: TGCAGTGCCCGATCGACAGGGTATTCAGATACGCAGTATTTT.

The chain is built from TRBV6-2 or TRBV6-3 and TRBJ1-1; a possible D gene is TRBD1 (5 bases). V lost 2 bases, J lost 4 bases, and 11 bases lay in between. CDR1 and CDR2 (germline): MNHEY, SVGEGT. This CDR3 is 14 amino acids long. Written as DNA, the CDR3 is TGTGCCAGCAGTTACCGCGGGACGGGCACTGAAGCTTTCTTT. Amino acids: CASSYRGTGTEAFF.

This clonotype has only a few counts. The chain is built from TRBV5-1 and TRBJ1-2, with D possibly matching TRBD1 (6 bases). The CDR3 extends over 12 amino acids. Germline assignment: CDR1 SGHRS and CDR2 YFSETQ. Trimming removed 0 bases from V and 14 bases from J, with 14 bases in between. The CDR3 spells CASSLDAGANTF. The CDR3, as DNA: TGCGCCAGCAGCTTGGACGCAGGGGCCAATACCTTC.

V is TRBV16 and J is TRBJ1-1, with 7 bases fitting TRBD1. Germline V gene data show CDR1 as KGHSY and CDR2 as FQNENV. V dropped 4 bases and J dropped 4; count of bases not matched to a gene: 9. The CDR3 spans 15 residues. The CDR3 reads CASSPTTGLGTEAFF. The CDR3 nucleotides read TGTGCCAGCAGCCCTACGACAGGGTTGGGCACTGAAGCTTTCTTT.

This sequence joins TRBV28 and TRBJ1-1; no clear D gene. The CDR3 has 14 amino acids. The V end was cut by 7 bases, the J end by 0 bases, with 12 bases between. Per germline, CDR1 MDHEN and CDR2 SYDVKM. The CDR3 sequence: CASKRRVMNTEAFF. As DNA, the CDR3 is TGTGCCAGCAAACGGAGAGTCATGAACACTGAAGCTTTCTTT.

The rearrangement uses TRBV27 and TRBJ2-1; D may match TRBD1 or TRBD2 (5 bases each). Trimming removed 2 bases at V and 2 bases at J, with 16 bases between. Germline V gene data show CDR1 as MNHEY and CDR2 as SMNVEV (reference sequence). The CDR3 is 17 residues long. The CDR3 DNA reads as TGTGCCAGCAGTTTAAGGGGCCTAGCCGGAGCCTACAATGAGCAGTTCTTC. This sequence encodes CASSLRGLAGAYNEQFF.

This clonotype was seen ten or more times. For the CDR3, the DNA is TGCAGTGCTAGACGCGGTGGGTACGAGCAGTACTTC. This sequence encodes CSARRGGYEQYF. The J gene is TRBJ2-7, the V gene TRBV20-1; D is unclear. Trimming cost V 2 bases and J 4 bases, with 9 bases left between them. The CDR3 runs 12 residues. CDR1 is DFQATT, CDR2 SNEGSKA, per germline (reference sequence).

The sample holds a few counts of this clonotype. The CDR3 spells CSARDVSSGRTDTQYF. DNA for the CDR3: TGCAGTGCTAGAGATGTGTCTAGCGGACGCACAGATACGCAGTATTTT. This chain links TRBV20-1 with TRBJ2-3, with 7 bases aligning to TRBD2. Germline CDR1 reads DFQATT; CDR2 reads SNEGSKA (reference sequence). CDR3 length equals 16 residues. V was pared by 0 bases and J by 1 base, with 7 bases of the junction left unmatched.

The sample holds a few counts of this clonotype. DNA for the CDR3: TGCGCCAGCAGCGCAATGGAGAGCAGGGAGAATGGCTACACCTTC. Translated: CASSAMESRENGYTF. The chain has TRBV4-1 and TRBJ1-2, with D possibly being TRBD1 (5 bases). The CDR3 consists of 15 residues. Trimming took off 5 bases at V and 6 bases at J, with 19 bases between the two ends. Germline loops: CDR1 MGHRA, CDR2 YSYEKL.

This clonotype has at least ten counts. This chain uses TRBV11-2 with TRBJ1-2; D perhaps matches TRBD1 (5 bases). V lost 5 bases and J 8 bases, leaving 12 bases between the germline ends. Germline V CDR1 and CDR2: SGHAT, FQNNGV. The length of the CDR3 is 12 residues. The CDR3 is CASSHDRGGYTF. CDR3 nucleotides: TGTGCCAGCAGCCACGACAGAGGCGGCTACACCTTC.